This T cell receptor beta chain was retrieved from a study of blood T cell repertoires in COVID-19. Study as a whole: Whether acute or convalescent, the COVID-19 samples came from the United States, Italy and Spain. Sources were T cells, B-cell-depleted T cells, or PBMCs; the material itself was cDNA or gDNA.

Some clones are missing from TCRdb's copy, which holds only in-frame ones; the method was immunoSEQ multiplex PCR. The sample consists of about 190,000 clones, 70% to 80% of them appearing once. The sequence derives from a woman aged 45-65 years with acute or convalescent COVID-19. Sequenced sample: peripheral blood.

CDR3 DNA sequence: TGTGCCAGCAGCTCCCAAGGGGGCGAGTCTCGTCCGTTCTTC. This translates into CASSSQGGESRPFF. V and J are TRBV7-2 and TRBJ2-1; 7 bases map to TRBD1. Germline lookup yields CDR1 SGHTA and CDR2 FQGNSA. V lost 4 bases, J lost 15 bases, and 15 bases stayed unmatched. The CDR3 loop spans 14 amino acids.